Shown below are 28 T cell receptor beta chains from a single sample sequenced in a study of T cells in Graves' hyperthyroidism and ophthalmopathy. From RNA transcripts, TCR beta CDR3 regions were amplified. HTBI primers were employed in a first-round RT-PCR of the TCR CDR3. MiXCR was run by TCRdb on the multiplex PCR reads, yielding one entry per CDR3 protein. Of 730,000 or so distinct CDR3 sequences in the sample, around 20% are singletons; the top ten hold approximately 15%. Material: blood. All receptors come from a woman between 50 and 59 years old with Graves' hyperthyroidism that later progressed to Graves' ophthalmopathy.

As DNA, the CDR3 is TGTGCCAGCACTCCCGGGACAGGGACCACAGATACGCAGTATTTT. As protein: CASTPGTGTTDTQYF. The chain employs TRBV7-9 and TRBJ2-3, with 9 bases that match TRBD1. After removal of 7 bases from V and 2 bases from J, the junction contained 7 bases not matched to a gene. Germline CDR1 reads SEHNR; CDR2 reads FQNEAQ (reference sequence). This CDR3 contains 15 residues.

In this sample, this clonotype turned up many times. The gene calls are TRBV2 and TRBJ1-6, with TRBD1 matching 7 bases. CDR3 length: 17 residues. With V trimmed by 6 bases and J by 7 bases, 15 bases remained unmatched. Germline V gives CDR1 SNHLY, CDR2 FYNNEI. In DNA form, the CDR3 reads TGTGCCAGCAGGGCCCCTCATACCGGGACAGCCAATTCACCCCTCCACTTT. This codes for CASRAPHTGTANSPLHF.

This clonotype has a handful of counts. V is TRBV3-1 and J is TRBJ1-3; possibly TRBD1 for D (5 bases). Germline-derived CDR1 and CDR2 are LGHDT and YNNKEL (reference sequence). Trimming shortened V by 0 bases and J by 0 bases, and 9 bases separated the two germline ends. The CDR3 length is 16 residues. DNA of the CDR3: TGTGCCAGCAGCCAAGAATCCAGGGACTCTGGAAACACCATATATTTT. Amino acid sequence: CASSQESRDSGNTIYF.

This clonotype occurred a few times. This rearrangement joins TRBV6-1 to TRBJ1-4; tentatively, D is TRBD1 (5 bases). This CDR3 spans 16 amino acids. V lost 6 bases and J 0 bases, leaving 14 bases between the germline ends. CDR1 and CDR2 (germline): MNHNS, SASEGT. CDR3: CASSLGHPSTNEKLFF. DNA for the CDR3: TGTGCCAGCAGCCTAGGACACCCCTCAACTAATGAAAAACTGTTTTTT.

The V gene is TRBV7-2, the J gene TRBJ2-1; 11 positions match TRBD2. CDR1 SGHTA and CDR2 FQGNSA come from the germline V gene. The CDR3 runs to 16 residues. The J segment lost 2 bases and the V segment lost 6 bases, leaving 6 bases of the junction unmatched. CDR3 coding DNA: TGTGCCAGCAGACTAGCGGGGGCGCCCCCCTACAATGAGCAGTTCTTC. Translated, it gives CASRLAGAPPYNEQFF.

This clonotype has at least ten counts. V usage is TRBV12-3 or TRBV12-4 and J usage is TRBJ1-1; possibly TRBD1 for D (6 bases). The CDR3 loop spans 16 amino acids. V was cut by 7 bases and J by 3 bases, with 21 bases left in between. The CDR3 DNA reads as TGTGCCAGCACCTTAAACAGGGCAGGTGGGGACACTGAAGCTTTCTTT. Amino acid sequence: CASTLNRAGGDTEAFF.

J is TRBJ2-3 and V is TRBV7-3; tentative D call: TRBD2 (5 bases). This CDR3 spans 17 amino acids. V dropped 1 base and J dropped 0 bases, with 14 bases sitting between them. Looked up from germline, CDR1 is SGHTA and CDR2 is FQGTGA. Here the CDR3 reads CASSLILTSGSTDTQYF. The CDR3 DNA reads as TGTGCCAGCAGCTTAATCTTAACCAGCGGAAGCACAGATACGCAGTATTTT.

This clonotype was seen a few times. The chain is built from TRBV9 and TRBJ1-1, with D maybe TRBD1 (6 bases). V shed 6 bases and J shed 0 bases, with 9 bases lying between them. CDR3 length: 13 residues. Germline V lookup: CDR1 SGDLS, CDR2 YYNGEE. The DNA of the CDR3 is TGTGCCAGCAAAGGACAGCTGAACACTGAAGCTTTCTTT. It translates to CASKGQLNTEAFF.

This clonotype was seen repeatedly, ten times or more. This chain uses TRBV9 with TRBJ1-1; 7 nucleotides line up with TRBD1. The V segment lost 5 bases and the J segment 3 bases; nucleotides outside the gene matches: 7. The length of the CDR3 is 14 residues. The germline gives CDR1 SGDLS, CDR2 YYNGEE. CDR3 loop: CASSLRDSYTEAFF. The DNA for the CDR3 is TGTGCCAGCAGTCTCCGGGACAGCTACACTGAAGCTTTCTTT. Full variable domain (rest looked up from reference TRBV9 and TRBJ1-1): DSGVTQTPKHLITATGQRVTLRCSPRSGDLSVYWYQQSLDQGLQFLIQYYNGEERAKGNILERFSAQQFPDLHSELNLSSLELGDSALYFCASSLRDSYTEAFFGQGTRLTVV.

The table lists this clonotype with a count of one. A clone one base away is much larger, so this may be a read error. This chain uses TRBV20-1 with TRBJ2-5; D unclear. The V and J ends lost 6 bases and 7 bases respectively, with 21 bases between them. Per germline, CDR1 DFQATT and CDR2 SNEGSKA (reference sequence). CDR3 length: 14 amino acids. The CDR3 DNA reads TGCAGTGCGACAACGGACGGTCGGCAAAGGACCCAGTACTTC. This translates into CSATTDGRQRTQYF.

This clonotype was counted many times. The V and J genes are TRBV11-2 and TRBJ2-7; 8 bases fit TRBD1. V lost 6 bases, J lost 5 bases, and 12 bases stayed unmatched. Germline CDR1 is SGHAT and CDR2 is FQNNGV. The CDR3 runs 15 residues. The DNA for the CDR3 is TGTGCCAGCAGACCTCCGGGACAGGCGGACCACGAGCAGTACTTC. The encoded protein is CASRPPGQADHEQYF.

In its sample, this clonotype was seen many times. The CDR3 DNA follows: TGTGCCAGCAGTTTAGCGTCCTACGAGCAGTACTTC. Protein sequence: CASSLASYEQYF. The chain combines TRBV12-3 or TRBV12-4 with TRBJ2-7; D remains ambiguous. V was clipped by 0 bases and J by 1 base, with 1 base between them. The CDR3 is 12 amino acids.

The chain is built from TRBV6-2 or TRBV6-3 and TRBJ2-7; 8 nucleotides match TRBD1. The V gene's germline CDR1 is MNHEY and CDR2 SVGEGT. There are 15 residues in the CDR3. With 5 bases clipped from V and 7 bases from J, the junction kept 13 bases outside the gene matches. The CDR3 sequence: CASSPWTGKFEEQYF. The CDR3 DNA reads as TGTGCCAGCAGTCCCTGGACAGGGAAGTTTGAGGAGCAGTACTTC.

There are many counts of this clonotype. The chain links TRBV12-3 or TRBV12-4 to TRBJ2-5; 8 nucleotides line up with TRBD2. Trimming at V came to 3 bases and at J to 7 bases, leaving 10 bases not matched to a gene. The CDR3 consists of 15 residues. CDR3 sequence reads: CASSFEAGARRTQYF. The CDR3 DNA reads TGTGCCAGCAGTTTTGAAGCGGGGGCCAGGAGGACCCAGTACTTC.

This clonotype was recorded at least ten times. This rearrangement joins TRBV20-1 to TRBJ1-5, with no clear D. Germline CDR1 and CDR2: DFQATT and SNEGSKA (reference sequence). The V gene lost 1 base and the J gene lost 4 bases, with 8 bases spanning the gap. The CDR3 runs to 13 residues. As DNA, the CDR3 is TGCAGTGCTAGAGGAGGTCAAAATCAGCCCCAGCATTTT. Amino acid sequence: CSARGGQNQPQHF.

This clonotype came up many times. V and J are TRBV3-1 and TRBJ1-4; D is unresolved. This CDR3 region has 15 residues. V was shortened by 3 bases and J by 5 bases, with 13 bases between the two germline ends. Germline V gene data show CDR1 as LGHDT and CDR2 as YNNKEL (reference sequence). CDR3 bases: TGTGCCAGCAGCCACGCACCCGGGAGAAATGAAAAACTGTTTTTT. Protein product: CASSHAPGRNEKLFF.

There are many counts of this clonotype. CDR3 sequence reads: CASSKTSSPLTDTQYF. CDR3 DNA: TGTGCCAGCAGCAAGACTAGTAGCCCACTCACAGATACGCAGTATTTT. The gene calls are TRBV7-6 and TRBJ2-3; the D gene is possibly TRBD2 (6 bases). The CDR3 has 16 residues. The V and J ends lost 5 bases and 2 bases respectively, with 17 bases between them. Germline CDR1 and CDR2: SGHVS and FNYEAQ.

The CDR3 nucleotides are TGTGCCAGCAGTTACCGGGACAGGCCCTCGGCGGGCTACACCTTC. Protein sequence: CASSYRDRPSAGYTF. The chain joins TRBV2 to TRBJ1-2, with 8 bases lining up with TRBD1. J was trimmed by 8 bases and V by 5 bases; bases with no gene match: 13. There are 15 residues in the CDR3. CDR1 and CDR2 (germline): SNHLY, FYNNEI. The full variable domain, completed using reference TRBV2 and TRBJ1-2, is EPEVTQTPSHQVTQMGQEVILRCVPISNHLYFYWYRQILGQKVEFLVSFYNNEISEKSEIFDDQFSVERPDGSNFTLKIRSTKLEDSAMYFCASSYRDRPSAGYTFGSGTRLTVV.

The chain has TRBV19 and TRBJ2-7; D unresolved. The V and J ends lost 5 bases and 3 bases respectively, with 11 bases between them. CDR1 and CDR2 (germline): LNHDA, SQIVND (reference sequence). The CDR3 runs 13 residues. CDR3 region: CASSLGPDYEQYF. The DNA of the CDR3 is TGTGCCAGTAGTCTCGGACCGGACTACGAGCAGTACTTC.

CDR3 sequence (DNA): TGCAGTGCCATTGGATATAGCAATCAGCCCCAGCATTTT. This encodes CSAIGYSNQPQHF. The chain employs TRBV20-1 and TRBJ1-5; D gene unclear. This CDR3 has 13 amino acids. V was shortened by 6 bases and J by 0 bases, with 9 bases between the two germline ends. The germline V gene encodes CDR1 DFQATT and CDR2 SNEGSKA (reference sequence).

The chain is built from TRBV6-1 and TRBJ1-2, with D unclear. This CDR3 comprises 14 residues. Germline CDR1 is MNHNS and CDR2 is SASEGT. The V end lost 3 bases, the J end lost 8 bases, and 16 bases lay between the germline ends. The CDR3 here is CASSESGVFGGYTF. The CDR3 coding sequence is TGTGCCAGCAGTGAGAGTGGGGTCTTTGGGGGCTACACCTTC.

This chain uses TRBV19 with TRBJ1-2, with a tentative D call TRBD1 (6 bases). CDR1 and CDR2 (germline): LNHDA, SQIVND (reference sequence). V was shortened by 4 bases and J by 0 bases, with 15 bases between the two germline ends. The CDR3 contains 16 residues. The CDR3 spells CASSRTGIPANYGYTF. The CDR3 region has the DNA TGTGCCAGTAGTAGAACAGGGATACCAGCTAACTATGGCTACACCTTC.

In this sample, this clonotype turned up a few times. The genes are TRBV5-1 and TRBJ2-7; TRBD2 aligns across 8 bases. The CDR3 spans 14 residues. The germline V gene encodes CDR1 SGHRS and CDR2 YFSETQ. The ends lost 4 bases at V and 6 bases at J; junction bases unmatched: 9. CDR3 sequence: CASSAGLAGLEQYF. In DNA, the CDR3 is TGCGCCAGCAGCGCCGGATTAGCGGGGCTCGAGCAGTACTTC. Full variable domain (outside the CDR3, taken from reference TRBV5-1 and TRBJ2-7): KAGVTQTPRYLIKTRGQQVTLSCSPISGHRSVSWYQQTPGQGLQFLFEYFSETQRNKGNFPGRFSGRQFSNSRSEMNVSTLELGDSALYLCASSAGLAGLEQYFGPGTRLTVT.

The V and J genes are TRBV7-9 and TRBJ2-3, with a possible D match to TRBD2 (6 bases). V gave up 3 bases and J gave up 5 bases, with 18 bases separating them. CDR3 size: 16 residues. CDR1 is SEHNR and CDR2 is FQNEAQ in the germline V gene (reference sequence). CDR3 loop: CASSFPQAGDRDTQYF. As DNA, the CDR3 is TGTGCCAGCAGCTTCCCTCAAGCGGGTGACCGAGATACGCAGTATTTT.

V gene TRBV14 combines with J gene TRBJ2-1, with 11 bases fitting TRBD1. Germline lookup yields CDR1 SGHDN and CDR2 FVKESK. The V segment lost 5 bases and the J segment 4 bases; nucleotides outside the gene matches: 7. CDR3 length equals 16 residues. CDR3 nucleotide sequence: TGTGCCAGCAGCGAAATGGGACAGGGGGTTTACAATGAGCAGTTCTTC. Translated, it gives CASSEMGQGVYNEQFF.

The chain uses TRBV19 and TRBJ1-6; tentatively, D is TRBD1 (6 bases). Deletions cut 9 bases from V and 6 bases from J, with 24 bases between. Germline CDR1 and CDR2: LNHDA and SQIVND (reference sequence). This CDR3 is 17 amino acids long. The CDR3 DNA is TGTGCCAGCAACATCGGTCGAGGGGGAAGGCTTAATTCACCCCTCCACTTT. It yields the protein CASNIGRGGRLNSPLHF.

The chain couples TRBV2 to TRBJ2-1, with TRBD2 matching over 9 bases. V was pared by 5 bases and J by 7 bases, with 12 bases of the junction left unmatched. Germline CDR1 SNHLY, CDR2 FYNNEI. The CDR3 length is 16 residues. CDR3 residues: CASSRVAGGPENEQFF. The CDR3, as DNA: TGTGCCAGCAGTCGGGTGGCGGGGGGGCCGGAGAATGAGCAGTTCTTC. The full variable domain, in which reference TRBV2 and TRBJ2-1 provide the parts outside the CDR3, is EPEVTQTPSHQVTQMGQEVILRCVPISNHLYFYWYRQILGQKVEFLVSFYNNEISEKSEIFDDQFSVERPDGSNFTLKIRSTKLEDSAMYFCASSRVAGGPENEQFFGPGTRLTVL.

This clonotype was seen ten or more times. The chain is built from TRBV3-1 and TRBJ2-7; a weak D match, TRBD1 (7 bases). The CDR3 length is 18 residues. Trimming left V 0 bases short and J 2 bases short, with 20 bases between. CDR1 and CDR2 from the germline V gene are LGHDT and YNNKEL (reference sequence). CDR3 sequence: CASSQDLRRGLPPYEQYF. In nucleotides, the CDR3 is TGTGCCAGCAGCCAAGATCTTCGGAGGGGGCTCCCCCCCTACGAGCAGTACTTC.